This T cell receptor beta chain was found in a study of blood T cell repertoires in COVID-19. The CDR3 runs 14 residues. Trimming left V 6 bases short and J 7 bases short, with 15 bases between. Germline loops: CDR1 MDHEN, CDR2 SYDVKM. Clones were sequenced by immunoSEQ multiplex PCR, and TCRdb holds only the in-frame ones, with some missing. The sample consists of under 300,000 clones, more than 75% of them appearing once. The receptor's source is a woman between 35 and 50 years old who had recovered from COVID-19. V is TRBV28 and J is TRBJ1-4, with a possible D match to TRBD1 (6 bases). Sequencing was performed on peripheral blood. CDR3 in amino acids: CASRPPRGGEKLFF. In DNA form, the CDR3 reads TGTGCCAGCAGGCCACCCCGAGGGGGTGAAAAACTGTTTTTT.